This T cell receptor beta chain was retrieved from a study of immune characterization of retroperitoneal liposarcoma. CDR1 MNHNS and CDR2 SASEGT come from the germline V gene. Trimming cost V 1 base and J 7 bases; bases outside gene matches: 6. CDR3 length equals 15 residues. TCRdb used MiXCR to reprocess the PCR reads, holding one entry per CDR3 protein. The sample lists some 9,600 distinct CDR3 sequences; over 35% were seen once. This clonotype was counted a few times. Sequenced sample: tumor tissue. V and J are TRBV6-1 and TRBJ2-1; 8 positions agree with TRBD2. The sequence derives from a male donor with retroperitoneal liposarcoma. The CDR3 reads CASSEVAGNENEQFF. In nucleotides, the CDR3 is TGTGCCAGCAGTGAAGTAGCGGGAAATGAAAATGAGCAGTTCTTC.